This paragraph reports one T cell receptor beta chain. Clones were read by immunoSEQ multiplex PCR, and TCRdb kept only the in-frame ones, dropping some. The data contain under 200,000 clones, about 90% of them seen just once; the ten biggest clones take up approximately 6.5%. Germline CDR1 SNHLY, CDR2 FYNNEI. V lost 7 bases, J lost 6 bases, and 7 bases stayed unmatched. This CDR3 is built from 14 residues. The data originate from a study of blood T cell repertoires in COVID-19. Study details: T cells, B-cell-depleted T cells, or PBMCs supplied cDNA or gDNA.

What the recovered Cohort 3 donors had was two negative PCRs, clearance, or symptom resolution. Sequenced sample: PBMCs or T cells enriched from blood (not recorded which). The chain employs TRBV2 and TRBJ1-5; TRBD1 aligns across 9 bases. The sequence derives from a woman between 45 and 60 years old who had recovered from COVID-19. The CDR3 loop reads CASTTGGLFQPQHF. The DNA of the CDR3 is TGTGCCAGCACCACAGGGGGCCTATTTCAGCCCCAGCATTTT.